A selection of T cell receptor beta chains follows, all from one sample in a study of T cell changes during pregnancy in multiple sclerosis. TCRdb's table, derived via immunoSEQ multiplex PCR, lists solely in-frame clones and lacks some. There are about 100,000 clones in the sample; about 94% occur only once, and over 0.8% lies in the top ten. The sequenced sample was peripheral blood, obtained before pregnancy. The receptors were gathered from a female donor with multiple sclerosis, enrolled in a pregnancy study. The CDR3 runs from the conserved cysteine through the conserved F or W. D genes are given only for firm matches. A clone size is listed for some rows: how often the clone was seen (once, few, many), or a class if it is expanded.

D,V,J,size,DNA,CDR3
-,TRBV18,TRBJ1-1,-,TGTGCCAGCTCACCTCCTCGCCGGGGTGATTCTGAAGCTTTCTTT,CASSPPRRGDSEAFF
-,TRBV7-2,TRBJ2-5,once,TGTGCCAGCAGCCCTCAGTTTGGAGAGACCCAGTACTTC,CASSPQFGETQYF
-,TRBV5-8,TRBJ1-1,once,TGTGCCAGCAGCTTGGCACGTGGGCTGTACACTGAAGCTTTCTTT,CASSLARGLYTEAFF
-,TRBV7-2,TRBJ1-1,-,TGTGCCAGCAGCTTAGTTACAGTATTAATTAACACTGAAGCTTTCTTT,CASSLVTVLINTEAFF
-,TRBV14,TRBJ2-4,-,TGTGCCAGCAGCTCAAATCCTACCGGGGCCAAAAACATTCAGTACTTC,CASSSNPTGAKNIQYF
-,TRBV19,TRBJ2-3,-,TGTGCCAGTAGTATAGTCTGGCCGGGAGCTGGCGCAGATACGCAGTATTTT,CASSIVWPGAGADTQYF
TRBD1,TRBV28,TRBJ2-7,-,TGTGCCACCAGAGTATACTGGACAGGCCCCTACGAGCAGTACTTC,CATRVYWTGPYEQYF
-,TRBV7-6,TRBJ1-4,-,TGTGCCAGCAGCGTTAGAACTAATGAAAAACTGTTTTTT,CASSVRTNEKLFF
-,TRBV5-1,TRBJ1-2,-,TGCGCCAGCAGCTTGGCAGGGCGATATGGCTACACCTTC,CASSLAGRYGYTF
TRBD1,TRBV7-9,TRBJ2-7,-,TGTGCCAGCAGCCCAGACAGGGGTGCGGCCTACGAGCAGTACTTC,CASSPDRGAAYEQYF
TRBD1,TRBV7-9,TRBJ1-2,-,TGTGCCAGCAGCCCGACCCCGGGACAGGGTAGGATCTATGGCTACACCTTC,CASSPTPGQGRIYGYTF
-,TRBV18,TRBJ2-3,-,TGTGCCAGCTCCCTTTCGGGGACTAGCACAGATACGCAGTATTTT,CASSLSGTSTDTQYF
-,TRBV10-3,TRBJ2-5,-,TGTGCCATCAGTGAGTTACAAGAGACCCAGTACTTC,CAISELQETQYF
TRBD2,TRBV10-1,TRBJ2-5,once,TGCGCCAGCAGAGAATCCGGGACTAGTGGTCCCCAGTACTTC,CASRESGTSGPQYF
TRBD1,TRBV19,TRBJ1-2,-,TGTGCCAGTAGCTGGGGGACAGTTTACTATGGCTACACCTTC,CASSWGTVYYGYTF
-,TRBV10-1,TRBJ2-7,-,TGCGCCAGCAGTGAGAGTACACAGAACGAGCAGTACTTC,CASSESTQNEQYF
TRBD1,TRBV5-1,TRBJ1-5,-,TGCGCCAGCCTGGAAATTCAGGACAGGGTTACTAGCGGCAATCAGCCCCAGCATTTT,CASLEIQDRVTSGNQPQHF
TRBD1,TRBV2,TRBJ1-1,-,TGTGCCAGCAGTGAATTGACAGGGTTACGGGCTTTCTTT,CASSELTGLRAFF
TRBD2,TRBV27,TRBJ2-1,-,TGTGCCAGCAGTCGCCCCCGGGCGGGAGGTGTCCGGGAGCAGTTCTTC,CASSRPRAGGVREQFF
-,TRBV27,TRBJ1-2,-,TGTGCCAGCAGGAGGGTACAGGGAGTGCGAGGCTACACCTTC,CASRRVQGVRGYTF
TRBD2,TRBV9,TRBJ2-1,-,TGTGCCAGCAGCGTCGTACCCCGGACTAGCGGGGGCCACAATGAGCAGTTCTTC,CASSVVPRTSGGHNEQFF
-,TRBV29-1,TRBJ2-2,-,TGCAGCGTCCTGGGGGAGGCACCTAACACCGGGGAGCTGTTTTTT,CSVLGEAPNTGELFF
TRBD2,TRBV19,TRBJ2-1,-,TGTGCCAGTAGTATTAGCGGGAGGGAGTATGAGCAGTTCTTC,CASSISGREYEQFF
-,TRBV29-1,TRBJ1-2,-,TGCAGCGTCGGAACCCGGACTGACCCCTCTTATGGCTACACCTTC,CSVGTRTDPSYGYTF
TRBD1,TRBV6-1,TRBJ2-7,-,TGTGCCAGCAGTGTAGCCGGGACAGGGGACGAGCAGTACTTC,CASSVAGTGDEQYF
-,TRBV19,TRBJ2-7,-,TGTGCCAGTAGTAATGGACAGATAAGCGAGCAGTACTTC,CASSNGQISEQYF
-,TRBV5-1,TRBJ2-3,-,TGCGCCAGCAGCTTGAGGGGGACCTACGGAGATACGCAGTATTTT,CASSLRGTYGDTQYF
-,TRBV28,TRBJ2-3,-,TGTGCCAGCAGTCTGGGGGGGCAGAAGACAGATACGCAGTATTTT,CASSLGGQKTDTQYF
-,TRBV7-3,TRBJ1-5,-,TGTGCCAGCAGCTCTAATAGCAATCAGCCCCAGCATTTT,CASSSNSNQPQHF
-,TRBV4-1,TRBJ1-4,-,TGCGCCAGCAGCCAAGTCTGGGGAGGAGAAGACGAAAAACTGTTTTTT,CASSQVWGGEDEKLFF
TRBD2,TRBV27,TRBJ2-1,once,TGTGCCAGCAGCACTAGCGGAGCCTACAATGAGCAGTTCTTC,CASSTSGAYNEQFF
TRBD1,TRBV29-1,TRBJ2-7,-,TGCAGCGTTGAAAGGACAGGGGACTCCTACGAGCAGTACTTC,CSVERTGDSYEQYF
-,TRBV28,TRBJ1-3,once,TGTGCCAGCAGTTGGCAGGACTCTGGAAACACCATATATTTT,CASSWQDSGNTIYF
TRBD1,TRBV12-5,TRBJ2-5,-,TGTGCTAGTGGTTTGGGGAGGACAGGGTTTCAAGAGACCCAGTACTTC,CASGLGRTGFQETQYF
TRBD2,TRBV7-7,TRBJ2-1,-,TGTGCCAGCAGCTCAAAGCGGGGACCCTACAATGAGCAGTTCTTC,CASSSKRGPYNEQFF
-,TRBV19,TRBJ2-3,-,TGTGCCAGTAGTATAGTTGGCGGGACCACAGATACGCAGTATTTT,CASSIVGGTTDTQYF
TRBD1,TRBV12-5,TRBJ1-5,-,TGTGCTAGTGGTTTGGAGTACCGGCCCAGGGGGCAGGGGCAGCCCCAGCATTTT,CASGLEYRPRGQGQPQHF
-,TRBV7-9,TRBJ1-4,-,TGTGCCAGCAGCTCCAGGGTTTCGACTAATGAAAAACTGTTTTTT,CASSSRVSTNEKLFF
-,TRBV4-3,TRBJ1-2,-,TGCGCCAGCAGCCAAGATTTAGGGGTAGCTAACTATGGCTACACCTTC,CASSQDLGVANYGYTF
TRBD1,TRBV5-4,TRBJ1-1,-,TGTGCCAGCAGCGTATTGATTACAGGGGGCACTGAAGCTTTCTTT,CASSVLITGGTEAFF
TRBD1,TRBV27,TRBJ2-5,-,TGTGCCAGCACCTCCTACACACAGGGGATCCAAGAGACCCAGTACTTC,CASTSYTQGIQETQYF
TRBD1,TRBV7-3,TRBJ2-2,few,TGTGCCAGCAGCCCCCGGGACAGGGCCACCGGGGAGCTGTTTTTT,CASSPRDRATGELFF
TRBD2,TRBV30,TRBJ2-1,-,TGTGCCTGGACGGGACTAGCGGTCAATGAGCAGTTCTTC,CAWTGLAVNEQFF
-,TRBV9,TRBJ1-2,-,TGTGCCAGCAGCGTAGGGACCGGGAGGGGCTACACCTTC,CASSVGTGRGYTF
-,TRBV7-9,TRBJ2-7,-,TGTGCCAGCAGCCCTCTTTCCTACGAGCAGTACTTC,CASSPLSYEQYF
TRBD2,TRBV13,TRBJ2-3,-,TGTGCCAGCAGCGCCGGACTAGCGGGAGGGACGCAGTATTTT,CASSAGLAGGTQYF
-,TRBV7-9,TRBJ1-2,-,TGTGCCAGTTTACCGGGGGGGAACTATGGCTACACCTTC,CASLPGGNYGYTF
-,TRBV6-6,TRBJ2-7,few,TGTGCCAGCAGACCTGTATGGGCCTCTGAGCACGAGCAGTACTTC,CASRPVWASEHEQYF
TRBD1,TRBV19,TRBJ2-7,-,TGTGCCAGTAGTACCTCCGGGACAGGGTACTACGAGCAGTACTTC,CASSTSGTGYYEQYF
TRBD1,TRBV19,TRBJ2-3,once,TGTGCCAGTAGTGCCGGGACAGGGGGCCCAGATACGCAGTATTTT,CASSAGTGGPDTQYF
-,TRBV4-3,TRBJ2-7,-,TGCGCCAGCAGCCAAGAGGAGCGTGACGGGGAGCAGTACTTC,CASSQEERDGEQYF
TRBD1,TRBV9,TRBJ2-5,-,TGTGCCAGCAGCGTAGGGGCAGGGGGTGAGACCCAGTACTTC,CASSVGAGGETQYF
TRBD2,TRBV11-2,TRBJ2-1,-,TGTGCCAGCGGGAGGGGTAATGAGCAGTTCTTC,CASGRGNEQFF
-,TRBV28,TRBJ1-2,-,TGTGCCAGCAGTTTGGGGGGGGATGGCTACACCTTC,CASSLGGDGYTF
-,TRBV10-3,TRBJ2-2,once,TGTGCCATCAGTTCCAAGACAGAAAACACCGGGGAGCTGTTTTTT,CAISSKTENTGELFF
-,TRBV5-1,TRBJ1-1,-,TGCGCCAGCAGCTTTTTAAGGGGGGGGAGTAAAAACACTGAAGCTTTCTTT,CASSFLRGGSKNTEAFF
TRBD1,TRBV28,TRBJ2-7,-,TGTGCCAGCAGTTTAACCGGGACAGGGGGCCACGAGCAGTACTTC,CASSLTGTGGHEQYF
TRBD2,TRBV28,TRBJ2-1,-,TGTGCCAGCACACGGGGACTAGCGGGAGGGGTTGAGCAGTTCTTC,CASTRGLAGGVEQFF
TRBD2,TRBV10-2,TRBJ2-1,-,TGCGCCAGCAGCGGGAGGGGAGGTAACAGGGTTGCGTTCTTC,CASSGRGGNRVAFF
TRBD1,TRBV9,TRBJ1-1,once,TGTGCCAGCAGCGCCAGGGACAGCCTGAACACTGAAGCTTTCTTT,CASSARDSLNTEAFF